This T cell receptor beta chain was retrieved from a study of control samples from healthy donors and cancer patients. The CDR3 extends over 13 amino acids. CDR1 WSHSY and CDR2 SAAADI come from the germline V gene. The V end was cut by 2 bases, the J end by 4 bases, with 8 bases between. This table comes from immunoSEQ multiplex PCR, and its TCRdb copy is limited to in-frame clones, with some not included. The sample comprises approximately 120,000 clones, approximately 90% of which are singletons, and about 4.2% rests with the top ten. Sample: blood. The chain combines TRBV10-2 with TRBJ1-2; D unclear. The receptor was derived from a human donor in good health. The donor label of this sample is uncertain. DNA of the CDR3: TGCGCCAGCAGTGAGATCGGTTCCTATGGCTACACCTTC. The encoded protein is CASSEIGSYGYTF.